This paragraph covers one TCR beta chain sequence. This clone showed up just once. This clone's antigen is unknown. No much larger clone exists at a distance of one base, and base qualities are not known. This entry comes from a study of blood T cell repertoires in COVID-19 (dated by TCRdb to 2020 to 2021). As for the study more broadly: The collaborator samples originated in the United States, Italy and Spain and spanned the acute and convalescent phases of COVID-19. The material from the prospective study consisted of cDNA or gDNA derived from T cells, B-cell-depleted T cells, or PBMCs. Deeply sampled blood TCRbeta repertoires from subjects exposed to, actively infected with, or recovered from COVID-19 were included in the dataset. The repertoires were released in a freely available public database intended as a resource for research on the immune response to SARS-CoV-2. The samples were drawn from two sources: the first 160 participants of the ongoing ImmuneRACE study, and fewer than 1,500 subjects contributed by 6 global collaborators. Nearly every sample came with metadata listing a de-identified subject ID, COVID-19 status, age in years and sex. Where HLA class I and class II types were available, the types were taken from metadata supplied by the sample provider, not from assay-based typing.

The germline V end is reduced by 1 base and the J end by 6 bases; junction bases left unmatched: 6. CDR1 and CDR2 were assigned from the germline V gene as SGHDT and YYEEEE. Including the terminal cysteine and phenylalanine, the CDR3 comprises 16 residues. Only CDR3 DNA remains: 48 bases, in frame from the first base. Each collaborating institution followed its own protocols to collect whole blood in K2EDTA tubes. Collaborator samples were shipped for TCRbeta analysis as frozen whole blood, isolated PBMCs, or DNA extracted from either sample type. TCRbeta CDR3 regions were amplified from genomic DNA using the immunoSEQ Assay, a bias-controlled multiplex PCR. The published analysis was carried out like this. The number of nucleated cells in each sample was estimated from the amplification of reference gene primers within the assay. Sequence reads were collapsed and filtered to measure the absolute abundance of every unique TCRbeta CDR3 rearrangement. Productive Simpson clonality was computed per sample as the square root of Simpson's diversity index over productive rearrangements. Sourced from immuneACCESS, this table was stored by TCRdb with only in-frame sequences that have V and J called. A share of the clones is absent; for the studies checked, an unresolved V gene accounts for under half, and the remainder has no known explanation. V, J and clone size are those of that table, while D and trimming were read from the DNA. This sample has about 230,000 clones in its table, and approximately 81% of those were observed once. Approximately 0.89% of the sample lies in the top ten.

Overall study results and their limits: The amount of clinical and demographic metadata varied by source and participant and was provided uncurated.

This chain joins TRBV5-6 to TRBJ2-3, with TRBD1 matching 12 junction bases. Material: peripheral blood. This receptor was identified in a middle-aged man with acute or convalescent COVID-19. The DNA sequence follows: TGTGCCAGCAGCTTGTTTGGGACAGGGGGCGCTGATACGCAGTATTTT. This translates into CASSLFGTGGADTQYF. Joined to the reference TRBV5-6 and TRBJ2-3 proteins, this CDR3 gives the full variable domain: DAGVTQSPTHLIKTRGQQVTLRCSPKSGHDTVSWYQQALGQGPQFIFQYYEEEERQRGNFPDRFSGHQFPNYSSELNVNALLLGDSALYLCASSLFGTGGADTQYFGPGTRLTVL.